In its sample, the clone carrying this T cell receptor (beta chain) was seen many times. Its antigen is as yet unknown. The data belong to a study of CD8 T cells in ankylosing spondylitis. Germline V gene sequence: CDR1 DFQATT, CDR2 SNEGSKA (reference sequence). The junction had 11 bases not matched to a gene; V was cut back by 6 bases and J by 6 bases. CDR3 length: 15 residues. One entry per CDR3 protein, called by TCRdb with MiXCR from the 5' RACE reads. The repertoire consists of some 220,000 distinct CDR3 sequences, with 8% to 9% occurring once and the leading ten covering roughly 4.9%. Study conclusions and caveats: Significant enrichment of disease-linked clones was reported in matched ankylosing spondylitis synovial fluid.

The sequence was collected from a female donor with ankylosing spondylitis or in good health (not recorded which). The chain uses TRBV20-1 and TRBJ2-2; TRBD2 matches at 9 bases. The specimen sequenced was blood, either unsorted or a sorted T cell fraction (not recorded which). CDR3 in DNA: TGCAGTGCCACTCTAGCGGGAAGGTTGGCCGGGGAGCTGTTTTTT. This encodes CSATLAGRLAGELFF.